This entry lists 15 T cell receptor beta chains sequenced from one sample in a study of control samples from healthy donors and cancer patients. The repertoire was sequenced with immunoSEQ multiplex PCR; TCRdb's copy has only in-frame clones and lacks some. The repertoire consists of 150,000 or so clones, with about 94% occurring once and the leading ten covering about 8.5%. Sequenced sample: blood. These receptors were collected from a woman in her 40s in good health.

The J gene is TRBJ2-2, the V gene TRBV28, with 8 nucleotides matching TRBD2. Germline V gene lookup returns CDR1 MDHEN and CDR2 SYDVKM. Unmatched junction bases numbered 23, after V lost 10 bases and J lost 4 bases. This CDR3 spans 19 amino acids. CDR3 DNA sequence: TGTGCCACATCCTCCCCCAAAGCGGGAGCTTTTACGGGCACCGGGGAGCTGTTTTTT. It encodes CATSSPKAGAFTGTGELFF.

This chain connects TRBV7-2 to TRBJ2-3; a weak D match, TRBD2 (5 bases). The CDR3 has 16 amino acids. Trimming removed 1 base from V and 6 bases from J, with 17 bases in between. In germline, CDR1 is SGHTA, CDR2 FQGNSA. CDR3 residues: CASSLGGVYRPDTQYF. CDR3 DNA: TGTGCCAGCAGCTTAGGGGGAGTTTACCGACCGGATACGCAGTATTTT. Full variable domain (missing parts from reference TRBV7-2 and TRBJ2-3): GAGVSQSPSNKVTEKGKDVELRCDPISGHTALYWYRQSLGQGLEFLIYFQGNSAPDKSGLPSDRFSAERTGGSVSTLTIQRTQQEDSAVYLCASSLGGVYRPDTQYFGPGTRLTVL.

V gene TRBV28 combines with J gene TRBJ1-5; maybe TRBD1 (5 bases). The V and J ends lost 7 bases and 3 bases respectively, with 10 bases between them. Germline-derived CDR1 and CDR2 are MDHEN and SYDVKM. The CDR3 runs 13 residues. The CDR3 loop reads CASIDSLNQPQHF. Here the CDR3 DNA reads TGTGCCAGCATAGACAGCCTCAATCAGCCCCAGCATTTT.

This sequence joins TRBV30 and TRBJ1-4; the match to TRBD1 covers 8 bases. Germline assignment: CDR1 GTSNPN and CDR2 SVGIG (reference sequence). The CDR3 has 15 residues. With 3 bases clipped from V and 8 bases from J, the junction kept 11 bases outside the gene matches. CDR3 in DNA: TGTGCCTGGAGCGCCGACAGGGGAGTTGGGGAAAAACTGTTTTTT. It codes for CAWSADRGVGEKLFF.

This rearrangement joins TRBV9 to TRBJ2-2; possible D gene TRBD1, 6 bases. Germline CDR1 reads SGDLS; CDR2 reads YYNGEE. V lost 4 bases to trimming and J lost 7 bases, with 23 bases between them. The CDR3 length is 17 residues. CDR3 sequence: CASSREFGTLGGGELFF. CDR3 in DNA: TGTGCCAGCAGCCGAGAATTCGGGACACTTGGGGGCGGGGAGCTGTTTTTT.

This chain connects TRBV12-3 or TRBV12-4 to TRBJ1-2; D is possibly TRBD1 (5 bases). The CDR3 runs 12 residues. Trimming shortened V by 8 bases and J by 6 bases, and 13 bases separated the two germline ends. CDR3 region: CASAGKGHGYTF. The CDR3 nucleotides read TGTGCCAGCGCAGGGAAGGGGCATGGCTACACCTTC.

CDR3 sequence reads: CASLTGTSGPITYNEQFF. In DNA, the CDR3 is TGTGCCAGCCTCACCGGGACTAGCGGCCCCATTACCTACAATGAGCAGTTCTTC. This rearrangement joins TRBV7-9 to TRBJ2-1, with 11 positions matching TRBD2. Germline V gives CDR1 SEHNR, CDR2 FQNEAQ (reference sequence). V shed 8 bases, J shed 2 bases, and the junction held 14 bases outside the gene matches. This CDR3 region has 18 residues.

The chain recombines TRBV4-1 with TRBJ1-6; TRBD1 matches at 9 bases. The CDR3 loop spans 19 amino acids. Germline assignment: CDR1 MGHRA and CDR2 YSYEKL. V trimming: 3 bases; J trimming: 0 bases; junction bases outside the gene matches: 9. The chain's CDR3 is CASSHGETGGSSYNSPLHF. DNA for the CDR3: TGCGCCAGCAGCCACGGAGAGACAGGGGGGAGCTCCTATAATTCACCCCTCCACTTT.

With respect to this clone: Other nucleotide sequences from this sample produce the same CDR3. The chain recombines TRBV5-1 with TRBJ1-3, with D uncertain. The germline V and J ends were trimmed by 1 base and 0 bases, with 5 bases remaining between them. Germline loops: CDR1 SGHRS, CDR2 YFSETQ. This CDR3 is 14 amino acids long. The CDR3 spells CASSLTVSGNTIYF. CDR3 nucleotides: TGCGCCAGCAGCTTGACAGTCTCTGGAAACACCATATATTTT.

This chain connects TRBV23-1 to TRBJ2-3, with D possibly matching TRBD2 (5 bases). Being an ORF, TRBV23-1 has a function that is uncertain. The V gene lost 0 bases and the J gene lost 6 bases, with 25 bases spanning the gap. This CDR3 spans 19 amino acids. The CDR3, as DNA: TGCGCCAGCAGTCAATCTTCCCCGATTCTTCTGTCGGGCGGGGATACGCAGTATTTT. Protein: CASSQSSPILLSGGDTQYF.

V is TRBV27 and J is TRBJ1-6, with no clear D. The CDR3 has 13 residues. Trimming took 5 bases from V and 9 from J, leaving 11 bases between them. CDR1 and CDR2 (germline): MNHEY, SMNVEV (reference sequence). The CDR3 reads CASSPKWSSPLHF. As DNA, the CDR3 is TGTGCCAGCAGTCCGAAATGGAGTTCACCCCTCCACTTT.

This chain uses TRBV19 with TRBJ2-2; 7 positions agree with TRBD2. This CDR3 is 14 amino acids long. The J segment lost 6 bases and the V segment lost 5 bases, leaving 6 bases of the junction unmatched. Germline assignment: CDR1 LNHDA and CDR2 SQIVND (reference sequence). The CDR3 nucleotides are TGTGCCAGTAGTTCCAGGGAGGGGTCCGGGGAGCTGTTTTTT. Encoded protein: CASSSREGSGELFF.

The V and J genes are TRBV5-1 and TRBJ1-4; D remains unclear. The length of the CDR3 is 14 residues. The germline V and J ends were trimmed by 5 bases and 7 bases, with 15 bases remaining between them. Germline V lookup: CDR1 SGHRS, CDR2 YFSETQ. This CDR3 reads CASRPEQRGEKLFF. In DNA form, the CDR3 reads TGCGCCAGCAGACCCGAGCAGCGCGGTGAAAAACTGTTTTTT.

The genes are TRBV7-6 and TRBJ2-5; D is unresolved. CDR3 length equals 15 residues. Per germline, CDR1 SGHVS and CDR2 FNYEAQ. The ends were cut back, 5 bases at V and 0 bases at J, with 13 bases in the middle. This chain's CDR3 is CASSPVGTDQETQYF. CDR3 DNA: TGTGCCAGCAGCCCTGTTGGCACCGACCAAGAGACCCAGTACTTC.

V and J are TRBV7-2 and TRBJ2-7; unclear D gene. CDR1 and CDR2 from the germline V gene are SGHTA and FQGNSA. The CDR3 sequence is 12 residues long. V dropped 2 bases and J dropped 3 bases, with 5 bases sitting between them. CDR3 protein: CASSLPYYEQYF. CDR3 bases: TGTGCCAGCAGCTTACCCTACTACGAGCAGTACTTC.